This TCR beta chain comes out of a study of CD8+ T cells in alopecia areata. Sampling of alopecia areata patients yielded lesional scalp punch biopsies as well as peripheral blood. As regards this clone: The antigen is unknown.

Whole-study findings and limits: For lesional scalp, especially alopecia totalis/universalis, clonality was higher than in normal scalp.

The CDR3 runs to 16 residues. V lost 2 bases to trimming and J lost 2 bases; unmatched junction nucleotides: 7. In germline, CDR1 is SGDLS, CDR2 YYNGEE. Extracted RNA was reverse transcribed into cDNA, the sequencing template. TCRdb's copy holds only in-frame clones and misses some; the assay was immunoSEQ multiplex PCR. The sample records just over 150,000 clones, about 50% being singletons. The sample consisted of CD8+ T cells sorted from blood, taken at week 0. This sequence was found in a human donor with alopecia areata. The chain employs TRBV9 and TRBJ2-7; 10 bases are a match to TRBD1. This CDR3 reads CASSVGDRGTTYEQYF. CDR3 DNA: TGTGCCAGCAGCGTTGGGGACAGGGGAACAACCTACGAGCAGTACTTC.